The sequence of this TCR beta chain was determined in a study of T cells after yellow fever vaccination. On the study more broadly: Preparation used SMART-Seq v4 Ultra Low Input for the low-cell-number fractions. General study points: Most primary-vaccination clones reappeared after the booster (about 95% CD4, roughly 90% CD8). The secondary response peaked faster, at day 5 versus 15, but was weaker.

They built TCR cDNA with 5'RACE template switching, a step that put in a universal primer site and UMIs. In TCRdb, the 5' RACE reads were re-called with MiXCR into one record per CDR3 protein. The sample holds about 370,000 distinct CDR3 sequences, 11% seen once. At least ten counts were recorded for this clonotype. Antigen: not known. The V end lost 3 bases, the J end lost 4 bases, and 6 bases lay between the germline ends. Germline lookup yields CDR1 ENHRY and CDR2 SYGVKD. This CDR3 is 12 amino acids long. The chain employs TRBV10-3 and TRBJ1-2; D uncertain. The TCR originated in a man aged 18 to 29 who received the YFV17D yellow fever vaccine. This specimen was PBMCs, taken on the day of the first yellow fever vaccination. The CDR3 spells CAISEFGYGYTF. The CDR3 nucleotides read TGTGCCATCAGTGAATTCGGCTATGGCTACACCTTC.